These 15 T cell receptor beta chains were sequenced from one sample in a study of read filtering for tumor transcriptome and immune sequencing. From 300 to 450 ng of RNA, a library with molecular barcoded alpha/delta and beta/gamma adaptors was made. TCRdb recomputed calls from the reads with MiXCR, one row per CDR3 protein. The top ten clones hold 16% of a sample with 50,000 or so distinct CDR3 sequences, over 9% of them seen once. The material sequenced was a population of CD138-negative cells sorted from bone marrow. The source is a donor older than 35 with multiple myeloma.

On this clonotype: One base away lies a much larger clone, so this may be a sequencing read error. This chain connects TRBV30 to TRBJ1-5, with D unclear. This CDR3 region has 14 residues. Looked up from germline, CDR1 is GTSNPN and CDR2 is SVGIG (reference sequence). Here the CDR3 DNA reads TGTGCCTGGAGTGGGGCGATGGGCAATCAGCCCCAGCGTTTT. Its protein product is CAWSGAMGNQPQRF. Looking up the rest from reference TRBV30 and TRBJ1-5 gives the full variable domain: SQTIHQWPATLVQPVGSPLSLECTVEGTSNPNLYWYRQAAGRGLQLLFYSVGIGQISSEVPQNLSASRPQDRQFILSSKKLLLSDSGFYLCAWSGAMGNQPQRFGDGTRLSIL.

This clonotype was seen repeatedly, ten times or more. This chain joins TRBV4-1 and TRBJ2-1; 7 bases are shared with TRBD2. Looked up from germline, CDR1 is MGHRA and CDR2 is YSYEKL. The V and J ends lost 2 bases and 5 bases, in that order; junction bases with no gene match: 9. The CDR3 extends over 16 amino acids. The CDR3 region is CASSQSSSGLNNEQFF. The CDR3 nucleotides are TGCGCCAGCAGCCAATCCTCTAGCGGCCTTAACAATGAGCAGTTCTTC.

This clonotype was found many times. The V and J genes are TRBV11-2 and TRBJ1-1; D not resolved. In germline, CDR1 is SGHAT, CDR2 FQNNGV. The CDR3 contains 11 residues. Trimming stripped 5 bases from V and 9 bases from J, with 10 bases between. In nucleotides, the CDR3 is TGTGCCAGCAGCACAATACCAAAAGCTTTCTTT. Translated: CASSTIPKAFF. The complete variable domain, with remaining parts taken from reference TRBV11-2 and TRBJ1-1, reads EAGVAQSPRYKIIEKRQSVAFWCNPISGHATLYWYQQILGQGPKLLIQFQNNGVVDDSQLPKDRFSAERLKGVDSTLKIQPAKLEDSAVYLCASSTIPKAFFGQGTRLTVV.

This clonotype was counted only a few times. This rearrangement joins TRBV7-9 to TRBJ1-1; D may be TRBD1 (5 bases). Looked up from germline, CDR1 is SEHNR and CDR2 is FQNEAQ (reference sequence). The CDR3 sequence is 14 residues long. Trimming took 5 bases from V and 1 from J, leaving 11 bases between them. CDR3 bases: TGTGCCAGCAGCACCGGGACGAGGAACACTGAAGCTTTCTTT. The encoded protein is CASSTGTRNTEAFF.

Ten or more counts support this clonotype. The V gene is TRBV20-1, the J gene TRBJ1-5; 7 bases align to TRBD1. This CDR3 has 19 amino acids. Germline V gives CDR1 DFQATT, CDR2 SNEGSKA (reference sequence). J gave up 0 bases and V 1 base, and 15 bases lay outside the gene matches. CDR3 in DNA: TGCAGTGCTAGAGGCGGCATGGGACAGAACCTGAATAGCAATCAGCCCCAGCATTTT. As protein: CSARGGMGQNLNSNQPQHF.

The chain combines TRBV27 with TRBJ1-5, with D tentatively TRBD1 (5 bases). Germline loops: CDR1 MNHEY, CDR2 SMNVEV (reference sequence). The V end lost 7 bases, the J end lost 5 bases, and 15 bases lay between the germline ends. The CDR3 is made up of 14 amino acids. This chain's CDR3 is CASNPWRDDQPQHF. The CDR3 coding sequence is TGTGCCAGCAACCCCTGGAGGGACGATCAGCCCCAGCATTTT.

The sample holds many counts of this clonotype. The V gene is TRBV7-2, the J gene TRBJ2-2; D possibly matches TRBD1 or TRBD2 (5 bases each). The V and J ends lost 1 base and 15 bases respectively, with 18 bases between them. Germline CDR1 and CDR2: SGHTA and FQGNSA. The CDR3 is 14 amino acids. The CDR3 protein is CASSLDSSARGVFF. The CDR3 coding sequence is TGTGCCAGCAGCTTAGATTCTTCGGCCCGAGGGGTGTTTTTT. The variable domain in full, completed from reference TRBV7-2 and TRBJ2-2, reads GAGVSQSPSNKVTEKGKDVELRCDPISGHTALYWYRQSLGQGLEFLIYFQGNSAPDKSGLPSDRFSAERTGGSVSTLTIQRTQQEDSAVYLCASSLDSSARGVFFGEGSRLTVL.

This clonotype was detected many times. The V gene is TRBV3-1, the J gene TRBJ2-1; 8 nucleotides align to TRBD2. Trimming at V came to 0 bases and at J to 8 bases, leaving 12 bases not matched to a gene. Germline CDR1 LGHDT, CDR2 YNNKEL (reference sequence). CDR3 length: 17 residues. The CDR3 reads CASSQELARGVMDEQFF. CDR3 nucleotides: TGTGCCAGCAGCCAAGAACTCGCGCGGGGGGTTATGGATGAGCAGTTCTTC.

The sample holds a few counts of this clonotype. The J gene is TRBJ2-3, the V gene TRBV6-5; the D gene could be TRBD1 or TRBD2 (5 bases each). Trimming stripped 6 bases from V and 5 bases from J, with 15 bases between. CDR3 length: 14 residues. CDR1 and CDR2 (germline): MNHEY, SVGAGI. In DNA, the CDR3 is TGTGCCAGCAGACCCCAGGGTCGGGGAGATACGCAGTATTTT. Amino acid sequence: CASRPQGRGDTQYF.

In its sample, this clonotype was seen many times. The rearrangement joins TRBV11-2 to TRBJ2-7, with 11 bases matching TRBD1. Germline trimming cut 8 bases from V and 5 bases from J; bases unmatched to any gene: 8. This CDR3 is 14 amino acids long. Germline CDR1 reads SGHAT; CDR2 reads FQNNGV. CDR3 region: CASSTGQGAHEQYF. The DNA for the CDR3 is TGTGCCAGCTCCACCGGACAGGGGGCCCACGAGCAGTACTTC.

The gene calls are TRBV28 and TRBJ1-5, with D perhaps matching TRBD1 (5 bases). CDR3 size: 15 residues. V was shortened by 7 bases and J by 6 bases, with 19 bases between the two germline ends. CDR1 and CDR2 from the germline V gene are MDHEN and SYDVKM. The CDR3 region has the DNA TGTGCCAGCACTCCTCACGGGGCAGGCCCTCAGCCCCAGCATTTT. Protein product: CASTPHGAGPQPQHF.

This clonotype was found many times. The J gene is TRBJ1-5, the V gene TRBV5-1; TRBD1 might be the D (6 bases). CDR3 length equals 13 residues. Trimming left V 0 bases short and J 6 bases short, with 7 bases between. Germline lookup yields CDR1 SGHRS and CDR2 YFSETQ. The CDR3 is CASSLARGQPQHF. CDR3 DNA: TGCGCCAGCAGCTTGGCCAGGGGTCAGCCCCAGCATTTT.

This clonotype came up many times. This chain's CDR3 is CASSFPGAQETQYF. In DNA, the CDR3 is TGTGCCAGCAGTTTCCCGGGTGCACAAGAGACCCAGTACTTC. The chain recombines TRBV28 with TRBJ2-5; D uncertain. The V end lost 3 bases, the J end lost 2 bases, and 10 bases lay between the germline ends. The germline CDR1 and CDR2 sequences are MDHEN and SYDVKM. The CDR3 runs to 14 residues.

This clonotype was seen repeatedly, ten times or more. This chain links TRBV2 with TRBJ1-2, with D maybe TRBD1 (5 bases). From germline, CDR1 is SNHLY and CDR2 FYNNEI. CDR3 size: 12 residues. Trimming shortened V by 9 bases and J by 6 bases, and 14 bases separated the two germline ends. Written as DNA, the CDR3 is TGTGCCAGTAGTACAGGAGAAAATGGCTACACCTTC. Amino acids: CASSTGENGYTF.

This clonotype was picked up many times. J is TRBJ1-1 and V is TRBV20-1, with D perhaps matching TRBD1 (5 bases). The germline CDR1 and CDR2 sequences are DFQATT and SNEGSKA (reference sequence). The V end lost 0 bases, the J end lost 2 bases, and 10 bases lay between the germline ends. This CDR3 region has 14 residues. CDR3 amino acids: CSARDLQGNTEAFF. CDR3 in DNA: TGCAGTGCTAGAGATTTGCAGGGTAACACTGAAGCTTTCTTT.